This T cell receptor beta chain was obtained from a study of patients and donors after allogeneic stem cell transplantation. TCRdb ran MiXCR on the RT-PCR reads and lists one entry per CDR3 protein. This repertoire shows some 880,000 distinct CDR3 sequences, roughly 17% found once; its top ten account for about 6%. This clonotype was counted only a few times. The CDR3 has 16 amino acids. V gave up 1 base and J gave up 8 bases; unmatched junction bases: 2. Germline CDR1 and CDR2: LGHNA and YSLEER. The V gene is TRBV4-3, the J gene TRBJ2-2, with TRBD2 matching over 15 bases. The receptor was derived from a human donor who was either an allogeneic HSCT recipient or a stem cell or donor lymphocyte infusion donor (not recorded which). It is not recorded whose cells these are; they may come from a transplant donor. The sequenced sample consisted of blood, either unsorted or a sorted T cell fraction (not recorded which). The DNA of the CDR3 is TGCGCCAGCAGCCAAGGGACTAGCGGGGGGGTTGGGGAGCTGTTTTTT. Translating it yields CASSQGTSGGVGELFF.